A selection of T cell receptor beta chains follows, all from one sample in a study of cytomegalovirus exposure and HLA in healthy donors. Sequencing used immunoSEQ multiplex PCR; TCRdb keeps in-frame clones, though not all of them. The sample lists 150,000 to 200,000 clones, around nine tenths occurring once. Sequenced material: PBMCs. These receptors originate from a man younger than 40 in good health and CMV-seropositive. Both conserved end residues are part of each CDR3.

V: TRBV2; CDR3: CASVRDRGTDTQYF
V: TRBV11-3; CDR3: CASSPRTQGGPSSYEQYF
V: TRBV6-1; CDR3: CASRVVDNEQFF
V: TRBV7-3; CDR3: CASRVQVNTEAFF
V: TRBV7-2; CDR3: CASSSVTSGGGGELFF
V: TRBV2; CDR3: CASNPPGQNYGYTF
V: TRBV19; CDR3: CASSRGGVNYGYTF
V: TRBV6-6; CDR3: CASSYDPRDTQYF
V: TRBV15; CDR3: CATSSRVRGYEQYF
V: TRBV7-9; CDR3: CASSLGTAGNTIYF
V: TRBV28; CDR3: CASRGTAGGLYEQYF
V: TRBV28; CDR3: CASRAGSWPQHF
V: TRBV5-1; CDR3: CASGGTPATTRHNEQFF
V: TRBV2; CDR3: CASSEGRAGTDTQYF
V: TRBV5-1; CDR3: CASSSTSGGAGETQYF
V: TRBV15; CDR3: CATSSHKMNTEAFF
V: TRBV4-3; CDR3: CASSQQVSAEAFF
V: TRBV15; CDR3: CATSREIRGTQGYTF
V: TRBV7-6; CDR3: CASSLGGGGNTEAFF
V: TRBV6-5; CDR3: CASSHTGIGDQPQHF
V: TRBV7-9; CDR3: CASSRRGTEAFF
V: TRBV7-2; CDR3: CASTASPAGGLDEQYF
V: TRBV27; CDR3: CASSLYGVEAQYF
V: TRBV5-6; CDR3: CASSLPAPPAGNTIYF
V: TRBV6-5; CDR3: CASSYGRGDSYEQYF
V: TRBV5-4; CDR3: CASNLGRRTDTQYF
V: TRBV5-1; CDR3: CASSLEQLNTEAFF
V: TRBV6-9; CDR3: CASSSRLAAYEQYF
V: TRBV6-5; CDR3: CASSYFPTGSQETQYF